This T cell receptor beta chain derives from a study of identical twins. Broader study findings: A partial confounding effect on zero-insertion analyses could come from invariant MAIT and iNKT cells.

In this sample, this clonotype turned up many times. Its antigen remains unknown. Per germline, CDR1 DFQATT and CDR2 SNEGSKA (reference sequence). The CDR3 extends over 14 amino acids. Trimming took off 0 bases at V and 5 bases at J, with 13 bases between the two ends. TCRdb fed the 5' RACE reads into MiXCR, producing one record per CDR3 protein. Altogether 550,000 to 800,000 distinct CDR3 sequences are present, around 7.4% being singletons, with the ten largest covering about 1.5%. The same data also went into a second study, on yellow fever vaccine responses in identical twins.

The source of this sequence is a young woman in good health. The J gene is TRBJ1-1, the V gene TRBV20-1, with a tentative D call TRBD1 (5 bases). Sequencing used PBMCs. CDR3 in amino acids: CSARDLGGGTEAFF. The CDR3 nucleotides read TGCAGTGCTAGAGATTTGGGGGGGGGGACTGAAGCTTTCTTT.